This T cell receptor (beta chain) stems from a study of cytomegalovirus exposure and HLA in healthy donors. Nominal health characterized the donors when sampled, though unrecorded immune exposures were likely. Both 60 Vbeta primers and 13 Jbeta primers went into the PCR. TCRdb keeps only in-frame clones here, not all; method: immunoSEQ multiplex PCR. The table has fewer than 200,000 clones, 82% seen once. As to this clone: As yet, its antigen is unknown. Other DNA sequences in this specimen translate into the identical CDR3.

Per germline, CDR1 MRHNA and CDR2 SNTAGT. The length of the CDR3 is 15 residues. V was trimmed by 0 bases and J by 0 bases, leaving 7 bases between them. Whole-study findings and limits: Later, an analysis found that common viral pathogens appeared to be linked with several of the most significant clusters. A later analysis reportedly found fewer N-insertions in an Asian-associated ancestry cluster than the approximately 700-donor mean. The authors later found HLA-associated TCR beta chains more clonally expanded than equally common others.

The specimen was PBMCs. The chain carries TRBV6-4 and TRBJ2-3; the D gene is possibly TRBD2 (6 bases). This sequence was found in a girl aged 2 to 9 in good health and CMV-seropositive. In nucleotides, the CDR3 is TGTGCCAGCAGTGACTCAGCGGGTAGCACAGATACGCAGTATTTT. It encodes CASSDSAGSTDTQYF.